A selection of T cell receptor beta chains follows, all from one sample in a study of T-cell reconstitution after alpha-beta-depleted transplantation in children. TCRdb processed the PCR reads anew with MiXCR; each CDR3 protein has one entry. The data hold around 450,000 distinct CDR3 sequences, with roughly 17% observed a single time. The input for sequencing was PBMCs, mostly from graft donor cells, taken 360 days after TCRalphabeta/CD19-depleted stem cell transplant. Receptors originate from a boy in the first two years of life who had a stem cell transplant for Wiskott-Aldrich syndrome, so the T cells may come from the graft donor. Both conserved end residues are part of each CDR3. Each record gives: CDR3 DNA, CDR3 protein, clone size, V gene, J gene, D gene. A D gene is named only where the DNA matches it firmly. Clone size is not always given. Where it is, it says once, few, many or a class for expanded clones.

TGTGCCAGTGGGGCAAGCAGGCGTCAAGAGACCCAGTACTTC	CASGASRRQETQYF	few	TRBV27	TRBJ2-5	NA
TGTGCCAGCACCCGAGGTCATGAGCAGTTCTTC	CASTRGHEQFF	many	TRBV6-4	TRBJ2-1	NA
TGTGCCAGCAGTTTCTCCGGGACTAGCTTTTACGAGCAGTACTTC	CASSFSGTSFYEQYF	NA	TRBV12-3/TRBV12-4	TRBJ2-7	TRBD2
TGTGCCAGCAGCGTAGTTGTAGCAACTGACTACAATGAGCAGTTCTTC	CASSVVVATDYNEQFF	NA	TRBV9	TRBJ2-1	NA
TGTGCCAGCAGTTACCACCGAGCGGGAGGGCTCCGCCTGAATGAGCAGTTCTTC	CASSYHRAGGLRLNEQFF	NA	TRBV6-2/TRBV6-3	TRBJ2-1	TRBD2
TGCGCCAGCAGCCAAGAACCTAGCGGGGGGCCCGCAGATACGCAGTATTTT	CASSQEPSGGPADTQYF	NA	TRBV4-1	TRBJ2-3	TRBD2
TGTGCCAGCAGTTTTAGGTTAGCGCTTAGCTCCTACAATGAGCAGTTCTTC	CASSFRLALSSYNEQFF	NA	TRBV27	TRBJ2-1	NA
TGCAGCGTTTCGGGACAGATGAACACTGAAGCTTTCTTT	CSVSGQMNTEAFF	few	TRBV29-1	TRBJ1-1	TRBD1
TGTGCCAGCAGTTCCGTGACAGGCCTCACAGATACGCAGTATTTT	CASSSVTGLTDTQYF	few	TRBV7-8	TRBJ2-3	NA
TGCAGTGCTACCCCTAGCGGGGACACCGGGGAGCTGTTTTTT	CSATPSGDTGELFF	few	TRBV20-1	TRBJ2-2	TRBD2
TGTGCCATCAGTACGACAGGGATCTACGAGCAGTACTTC	CAISTTGIYEQYF	NA	TRBV10-3	TRBJ2-7	TRBD1
TGCAGCGTTGAAGGGGGGAGGATGGAGACCCAGTACTTC	CSVEGGRMETQYF	many	TRBV29-1	TRBJ2-5	NA
TGTGCCAGCAGCCCCTGTAGGACTACTCAGGGATGCCACGAGCAGTACTTC	CASSPCRTTQGCHEQYF	NA	TRBV21-1	TRBJ2-7	NA
TGTGCCAGCAGTCACCAGTACGAGCAGTACTTC	CASSHQYEQYF	NA	TRBV6-6	TRBJ2-7	NA
TGTGCCAGCAGCCCCACGGGGACGGGTGGCTACACCTTC	CASSPTGTGGYTF	few	TRBV7-2	TRBJ1-2	NA
TGTGCCAGCAGCTTAGGGGTAGCGACCCATTCCTACGAGCAGTACTTC	CASSLGVATHSYEQYF	few	TRBV7-9	TRBJ2-7	NA
TGTGCCAGCAGTTTTTCAAGGAACCCCGGGGACTATGGCTACACCTTC	CASSFSRNPGDYGYTF	NA	TRBV25-1	TRBJ1-2	NA
TGTGCCAGCAGCTTTTCAAAGCGGAGCTCCTACGAGCAGTACTTC	CASSFSKRSSYEQYF	few	TRBV7-8	TRBJ2-7	NA
TGCGCCAGCAGCATACTACAGGGCGAGGGAACAGATACGCAGTATTTT	CASSILQGEGTDTQYF	few	TRBV5-1	TRBJ2-3	NA
TGCAGTGCTAGGAACTACAGGGATACGCAGTATTTT	CSARNYRDTQYF	NA	TRBV20-1	TRBJ2-3	NA
TGTGCCAGCTCACCACTCGGGGGGGGTTCCTACGAGCAGTACTTC	CASSPLGGGSYEQYF	few	TRBV18	TRBJ2-7	TRBD2
TGTGCCAGCAGCCCGGGACTAGCGGGGGGGCCCGGGGCAGATACGCAGTATTTT	CASSPGLAGGPGADTQYF	few	TRBV21-1	TRBJ2-3	NA
TGTGCCATCAGCATACCGAGGGCGGAGGGAACCGAGCAGTACTTC	CAISIPRAEGTEQYF	few	TRBV10-3	TRBJ2-7	NA
TGCGCCAGCAGCTTGGGAGCGTCCCACACAGATACGCAGTATTTT	CASSLGASHTDTQYF	NA	TRBV5-1	TRBJ2-3	NA
TGTGCCATCACCCCCTGGGGACTAGCGGAATACGAGCAGTACTTC	CAITPWGLAEYEQYF	few	TRBV10-3	TRBJ2-7	TRBD2
TGTGCCAGTAGTTCCAAGCTAGGGGCCAACGTCCTGACTTTC	CASSSKLGANVLTF	many	TRBV19	TRBJ2-6	NA
TGCAGTGCTAGAGGGACTTCAGAGACCCAGTACTTC	CSARGTSETQYF	NA	TRBV20-1	TRBJ2-5	NA
TGTGCCTGGAGTTCGAGGGGAGAGACCCAGTACTTC	CAWSSRGETQYF	many	TRBV30	TRBJ2-5	NA
TGCGCCAGCAGCTTGGCATACGCCCGCAATGAGCAGTTCTTC	CASSLAYARNEQFF	few	TRBV5-1	TRBJ2-1	NA